A single TCR beta chain is shown here with its context. The antigen remains undetermined. TCRdb keeps only in-frame clones here, not all; method: immunoSEQ multiplex PCR. In the table there are some 30,000 clones, 92% of which are singletons. These data belong to a study of OX40 agonist ivuxolimab in advanced cancers. About the research overall: Every patient in dose escalation had hepatocellular carcinoma, melanoma, renal cell or head and neck cancer.

The timepoints at which blood was sampled were baseline, cycle 4 day 1, and cycle 7 day 1. Whole-study findings and limits: The 0.1-3.0 mg/kg partial responders had among the lowest clonal expansion. Clonal expansion by week 6 occurred in CD4+ and CD8+ blood T cells (at 0.1 to 3.0 mg/kg).

The CDR3 runs 16 residues. V was clipped by 0 bases and J by 4 bases, with 13 bases between them. Germline values: CDR1 MNHEY, CDR2 SMNVEV (reference sequence). This clonotype originated in an adult with an advanced solid tumor such as melanoma, head and neck, liver or kidney cancer. The genes are TRBV27 and TRBJ1-5; D ambiguous. This specimen consisted of CD4+ or CD8+ T cells sorted from blood, obtained in a trial of the OX40 agonist ivuxolimab. Here the CDR3 reads CASSLSAGASNQPQHF. As DNA, the CDR3 is TGTGCCAGCAGTTTATCAGCCGGCGCCTCGAATCAGCCCCAGCATTTT.